The 22 T cell receptor beta chains presented below share a single source sample, sequenced in a study of T cells in Graves' hyperthyroidism and ophthalmopathy (dated by TCRdb to the late 2010s). The library was prepared using multiplex PCR. The listed sequencing device is Illumina HiSeq 2000. TCR beta CDR3 regions were amplified from RNA transcripts. A first-round RT-PCR of the TCR CDR3 used the HTBI primer set with the Qiagen OneStep RT-PCR kit. TCRdb ran its own pipeline on the public reads, namely fastp trimming at Q25 and MiXCR clone calling, and kept in-frame beta chains. Rows are combined by CDR3 protein, so each entry shows the most common genes and DNA. The sample contains some 350,000 distinct CDR3 sequences, approximately 16% of them found a single time. Of the sample, about 21% falls within the top ten clones. Sequences were obtained from blood. These receptors were collected from a woman aged 55-69 years with Graves' ophthalmopathy.

This chain uses TRBV29-1 with TRBJ2-1, with TRBD2 matching over 8 bases. The trim removed 4 bases at V and 9 bases at J, leaving 8 bases unmatched. Germline assignment: CDR1 SQVTM and CDR2 ANQGSEA. The CDR3 extends over 13 amino acids. The CDR3 DNA follows: TGCAGCGTTGGGGTAGCGGGATATGTTGAGCAGTTCTTC. Its protein product is CSVGVAGYVEQFF.

In the case of this clonotype: At one end, the junction sequence differs from germline, possibly due to a read error. The chain links TRBV6-1 to TRBJ2-5; 11 bases line up with TRBD2. Germline assignment: CDR1 MNHNS and CDR2 SASEGT. The CDR3 consists of 14 residues. The CDR3 reads CTSGGLAGQETQYF. For the CDR3, the DNA is TGTACCAGCGGAGGACTAGCGGGCCAAGAGACCCAGTACTTC.

This clonotype was counted many times. The rearrangement uses TRBV19 and TRBJ2-1, with 9 bases lining up with TRBD1. This CDR3 has 18 amino acids. Trimming at V came to 3 bases and at J to 4 bases, leaving 13 bases not matched to a gene. The germline gives CDR1 LNHDA, CDR2 SQIVND (reference sequence). Written as DNA, the CDR3 is TGTGCCAGTAGTATCGGGACAGGGATCAGCGTAGCGTACAATGAGCAGTTCTTC. It codes for CASSIGTGISVAYNEQFF.

This clonotype came up many times. The chain recombines TRBV28 with TRBJ2-2; D might be TRBD1 or TRBD2, each matching 6 bases. Trimming took 5 bases from V and 3 from J, leaving 13 bases between them. From germline, CDR1 is MDHEN and CDR2 SYDVKM. CDR3 length equals 15 residues. The DNA of the CDR3 is TGTGCCAGCAGTCGACGGGGGCTGGACACCGGGGAGCTGTTTTTT. Its translation: CASSRRGLDTGELFF.

V and J are TRBV20-1 and TRBJ2-4; TRBD1 matches at 9 bases. Germline V CDR1 and CDR2: DFQATT, SNEGSKA (reference sequence). The ends lost 7 bases at V and 9 bases at J; junction bases unmatched: 7. The CDR3 length is 12 residues. For the CDR3, the DNA is TGCAGTGTTCCGGGACAGGGTGTCATTCAGTACTTC. Its translation is CSVPGQGVIQYF.

This clonotype was counted at least ten times. Written as DNA, the CDR3 is TGTGCCATCGCGATAAAAAACATTCAGTACTTC. Translation gives CAIAIKNIQYF. The chain has TRBV6-1 and TRBJ2-4; D is ambiguous. The CDR3 is made up of 11 amino acids. The germline V gene has CDR1 MNHNS and CDR2 SASEGT. Trimming pared 10 bases from V and 4 bases from J, leaving 8 bases between.

J is TRBJ1-6 and V is TRBV19; D not certain. The CDR3 extends over 19 amino acids. V was shortened by 3 bases and J by 0 bases, with 18 bases between the two germline ends. Germline CDR1 reads LNHDA; CDR2 reads SQIVND (reference sequence). The DNA for the CDR3 is TGTGCCAGTAGTATCGGGCAGCGAACCTTTGGCTCCTATAATTCACCCCTCCACTTT. Translating gives CASSIGQRTFGSYNSPLHF.

This clonotype was counted many times. The chain employs TRBV2 and TRBJ2-1, with D tentatively TRBD1 (8 bases). Germline values: CDR1 SNHLY, CDR2 FYNNEI. CDR3 length: 18 residues. V was pared by 4 bases and J by 4 bases, with 23 bases between. The CDR3 bases are TGTGCCAGCAGTGCCTTGGGGGGGGGACAGGCTACTTACAATGAGCAGTTCTTC. It codes for CASSALGGGQATYNEQFF.

This sequence joins TRBV30 and TRBJ2-1, with 11 bases matching TRBD2. CDR3 length: 13 amino acids. V gave up 3 bases and J gave up 8 bases; unmatched junction bases: 3. Germline V gene lookup returns CDR1 GTSNPN and CDR2 SVGIG (reference sequence). CDR3 in amino acids: CAWRTSGTHEQFF. In DNA, the CDR3 is TGTGCCTGGAGGACTAGCGGGACCCATGAGCAGTTCTTC.

This clonotype occurred many times. V usage is TRBV2 and J usage is TRBJ2-5, with a possible D match to TRBD2 (5 bases). CDR1 is SNHLY, CDR2 FYNNEI, per germline. The germline V and J ends were trimmed by 6 bases and 1 base, with 9 bases remaining between them. The length of the CDR3 is 13 residues. The CDR3 bases are TGTGCCAGCAGACCCGGGGTCCAAGAGACCCAGTACTTC. Translated, it gives CASRPGVQETQYF.

This clonotype was seen at least ten times. The chain employs TRBV20-1 and TRBJ2-3, with D maybe TRBD2 (6 bases). Trimming left V 1 base short and J 5 bases short, with 19 bases between. The germline V gene has CDR1 DFQATT and CDR2 SNEGSKA (reference sequence). CDR3 length: 16 amino acids. As DNA, the CDR3 is TGCAGTGCTAGAGGGATAGCGGCTCTGGAAAGAGATACGCAGTATTTT. Amino acids: CSARGIAALERDTQYF.

This clonotype was counted ten times or more. V is TRBV27 and J is TRBJ2-2, with D perhaps matching TRBD2 (7 bases). The V end lost 4 bases, the J end lost 3 bases, and 15 bases lay between the germline ends. Per germline, CDR1 MNHEY and CDR2 SMNVEV (reference sequence). This CDR3 region has 16 residues. As DNA, the CDR3 is TGTGCCAGCAGTTCCACCGGCGGGGGCGACACCGGGGAGCTGTTTTTT. It encodes CASSSTGGGDTGELFF.

There are many counts of this clonotype. The chain carries TRBV5-1 and TRBJ2-2; D unclear. V was trimmed by 0 bases and J by 0 bases, leaving 3 bases between them. CDR3 length equals 14 residues. Per the germline V gene, CDR1 is SGHRS and CDR2 is YFSETQ. CDR3 region: CASSLDTNTGELFF. The DNA for the CDR3 is TGCGCCAGCAGCTTGGATACGAACACCGGGGAGCTGTTTTTT. The full variable domain, with the rest looked up from reference TRBV5-1 and TRBJ2-2, is KAGVTQTPRYLIKTRGQQVTLSCSPISGHRSVSWYQQTPGQGLQFLFEYFSETQRNKGNFPGRFSGRQFSNSRSEMNVSTLELGDSALYLCASSLDTNTGELFFGEGSRLTVL.

This clonotype has ten or more counts. V and J are TRBV5-1 and TRBJ2-1; D is perhaps TRBD2 (5 bases). Germline values: CDR1 SGHRS, CDR2 YFSETQ. The CDR3 runs to 16 residues. Between the trimmed V and J ends, which lost 4 bases and 0 bases, there was a span of 14 bases. The CDR3 nucleotides are TGCGCCAGCAGCGGAGCGGTTAGCTTCTCCTACAATGAGCAGTTCTTC. Residues: CASSGAVSFSYNEQFF.

This chain connects TRBV11-2 to TRBJ2-7, with 9 bases aligning to TRBD2. J gave up 6 bases and V 1 base, and 7 bases lay outside the gene matches. The CDR3 runs to 15 residues. The germline V gene has CDR1 SGHAT and CDR2 FQNNGV. CDR3 sequence reads: CASSLVGGREIEQYF. The CDR3 nucleotides are TGTGCCAGCAGCTTAGTTGGCGGGAGGGAAATCGAGCAGTACTTC.

This clonotype was observed at least ten times. The chain joins TRBV5-6 to TRBJ2-1, with 8 bases matching TRBD2. There are 13 residues in the CDR3. V lost 5 bases, J lost 6 bases, and 4 bases stayed unmatched. Germline V gene data show CDR1 as SGHDT and CDR2 as YYEEEE. CDR3 region: CASRGLEGNEQFF. DNA of the CDR3: TGTGCCAGCAGGGGACTAGAGGGCAATGAGCAGTTCTTC.

This clonotype has a count of ten or more. The chain recombines TRBV11-2 with TRBJ2-1, with 7 bases that match TRBD1. From germline, CDR1 is SGHAT and CDR2 FQNNGV. V lost 1 base, J lost 3 bases, and 6 bases stayed unmatched. The CDR3 length is 16 residues. For the CDR3, the DNA is TGTGCCAGCAGCTTAGCAAGGGGGCGAAGCTACAATGAGCAGTTCTTC. Amino acid sequence: CASSLARGRSYNEQFF.

The chain employs TRBV7-2 and TRBJ1-4; D gene unclear. This CDR3 contains 18 residues. V was trimmed by 1 base and J by 0 bases, leaving 15 bases between them. CDR1 SGHTA and CDR2 FQGNSA come from the germline V gene. The CDR3 loop reads CASSLDPYWSATNEKLFF. CDR3 in DNA: TGTGCCAGCAGCTTAGACCCTTATTGGAGTGCAACTAATGAAAAACTGTTTTTT.

The rearrangement links TRBV5-1 to TRBJ1-6, with TRBD1 identical over 7 bases. Germline CDR1 and CDR2: SGHRS and YFSETQ. J was trimmed by 7 bases and V by 4 bases; bases with no gene match: 8. The CDR3 is made up of 15 amino acids. The CDR3 reads CASSLGGTANSPLHF. CDR3 nucleotides: TGCGCCAGCAGCCTGGGGGGGACAGCGAATTCACCCCTCCACTTT.

In its sample, this clonotype was seen many times. V usage is TRBV12-3 or TRBV12-4 and J usage is TRBJ1-1; the D gene is possibly TRBD1 (5 bases). V lost 6 bases and J lost 4, with 15 bases in between. The CDR3 runs to 14 residues. The CDR3 loop reads CASRAPGGGTEAFF. CDR3 DNA sequence: TGTGCCAGCAGGGCTCCGGGGGGAGGCACTGAAGCTTTCTTT.

V and J are TRBV19 and TRBJ2-1; D unresolved. The length of the CDR3 is 18 residues. CDR1 LNHDA and CDR2 SQIVND come from the germline V gene (reference sequence). V was pared by 5 bases and J by 1 base, with 21 bases between. The CDR3 nucleotides are TGTGCCAGTAGTTATAGGTCGCGTTCGGACCGATCCTACAATGAGCAGTTCTTC. It translates to CASSYRSRSDRSYNEQFF.

The sample holds many counts of this clonotype. CDR3 amino acids: CASSLLRLGWGYEQYF. CDR3 nucleotides: TGTGCCAGCAGCCTTCTCCGACTGGGCTGGGGCTACGAGCAGTACTTC. The rearrangement uses TRBV28 and TRBJ2-7; D gene uncertain. Per germline, CDR1 MDHEN and CDR2 SYDVKM. Trimming cost V 6 bases and J 3 bases, with 21 bases left between them. The CDR3 extends over 16 amino acids.